What follows are 27 T cell receptor beta chains derived from one specimen sequenced in a study of blood T cell repertoires in COVID-19. Using immunoSEQ multiplex PCR, the repertoire was profiled, and TCRdb retains in-frame clones only, with some absent. The data hold over 250,000 clones, with over 75% observed a single time. Material: peripheral blood. The receptors originated from a woman aged 70-85 years with acute or convalescent COVID-19.

This chain links TRBV18 with TRBJ2-1; 13 positions agree with TRBD2. V shed 5 bases, J shed 9 bases, and the junction held 10 bases outside the gene matches. The germline V gene encodes CDR1 KGHSH and CDR2 LQKENI. The CDR3 consists of 16 residues. This chain's CDR3 is CASSAELAGGLGEQFF. Written as DNA, the CDR3 is TGTGCCAGCTCAGCTGAACTAGCGGGGGGGCTAGGTGAGCAGTTCTTC.

This chain joins TRBV5-6 and TRBJ1-2; unclear D gene. Germline loops: CDR1 SGHDT, CDR2 YYEEEE. Deletions cut 6 bases from V and 7 bases from J, with 16 bases between. This CDR3 comprises 13 residues. CDR3 residues: CASIMGSRSGYTF. The CDR3, as DNA: TGTGCCAGCATCATGGGCAGTAGATCTGGCTACACCTTC. Supplemented by reference TRBV5-6 and TRBJ1-2, the full variable domain reads DAGVTQSPTHLIKTRGQQVTLRCSPKSGHDTVSWYQQALGQGPQFIFQYYEEEERQRGNFPDRFSGHQFPNYSSELNVNALLLGDSALYLCASIMGSRSGYTFGSGTRLTVV.

V and J are TRBV20-1 and TRBJ1-1; no clear D gene. The V gene's germline CDR1 is DFQATT and CDR2 SNEGSKA (reference sequence). The CDR3 spans 10 residues. V lost 7 bases and J 12 bases, leaving 15 bases between the germline ends. CDR3 region: CSVTEMRTFF. The CDR3 DNA reads as TGCAGTGTGACCGAGATGAGGACTTTCTTT.

V usage is TRBV7-2 and J usage is TRBJ2-7, with D tentatively TRBD1 (5 bases). The germline V and J ends were trimmed by 3 bases and 0 bases, with 12 bases remaining between them. CDR3 length: 15 amino acids. The germline gives CDR1 SGHTA, CDR2 FQGNSA. The CDR3 loop is CASSFLGQGSYEQYF. The CDR3, as DNA: TGTGCCAGCAGCTTTCTCGGCCAGGGCTCCTACGAGCAGTACTTC.

The chain carries TRBV18 and TRBJ2-1; weak D call: TRBD1 (7 bases). The CDR3 length is 13 residues. V was pared by 10 bases and J by 5 bases, with 15 bases between. The germline gives CDR1 KGHSH, CDR2 LQKENI. CDR3: CATSTGRNNEQFF. CDR3 coding DNA: TGTGCCACCTCGACAGGGAGGAACAATGAGCAGTTCTTC. The full variable domain, with the rest looked up from reference TRBV18 and TRBJ2-1, is NAGVMQNPRHLVRRRGQEARLRCSPMKGHSHVYWYRQLPEEGLKFMVYLQKENIIDESGMPKERFSAEFPKEGPSILRIQQVVRGDSAAYFCATSTGRNNEQFFGPGTRLTVL.

This chain connects TRBV6-6 to TRBJ1-5; 7 bases are shared with TRBD1. The germline gives CDR1 MNHNY, CDR2 SVGAGI (reference sequence). V lost 7 bases and J lost 3; bases outside the gene matches: 6. This CDR3 spans 14 amino acids. CDR3 region: CASKGTVNNQPQHF. The CDR3, as DNA: TGTGCCAGCAAGGGGACAGTCAACAATCAGCCCCAGCATTTT.

Notes on this clone: Relative to the germline gene, one junction end is altered; a read error may explain this. V and J are TRBV14 and TRBJ1-2; a weak D match, TRBD1 (6 bases). Germline CDR1 and CDR2: SGHDN and FVKESK. The CDR3 runs 16 residues. CDR3 loop: CASSQDPGLGQSRLAF. CDR3 in DNA: TGTGCCAGCAGCCAAGACCCCGGTTTAGGACAGTCCCGGTTGGCCTTC.

V is TRBV30 and J is TRBJ1-5, with D perhaps TRBD1 (6 bases). V was trimmed by 3 bases and J by 8 bases, leaving 17 bases between them. CDR3 length: 14 amino acids. Germline CDR1 and CDR2: GTSNPN and SVGIG (reference sequence). CDR3 amino acids: CAWRSSAGGKPQHF. The CDR3 DNA is TGTGCCTGGAGATCCTCCGCGGGGGGCAAGCCCCAGCATTTT.

The chain carries TRBV7-8 and TRBJ1-1; no clear D gene. The CDR3 loop spans 13 amino acids. Trimming removed 3 bases from V and 8 bases from J, with 13 bases in between. Germline CDR1 SGHVS, CDR2 FQNEAQ. The chain's CDR3 is CASSFRPGEEAFF. The CDR3, as DNA: TGTGCCAGCAGCTTCCGACCGGGAGAAGAAGCTTTCTTT.

The chain uses TRBV24-1 and TRBJ1-2; D remains unclear. The germline V gene has CDR1 KGHDR and CDR2 SFDVKD. The CDR3 totals 12 residues. V was clipped by 1 base and J by 8 bases, with 7 bases between them. This chain's CDR3 is CATSDLTEGYTF. The CDR3 region has the DNA TGTGCCACCAGTGATTTAACAGAGGGCTACACCTTC.

The chain joins TRBV6-5 to TRBJ2-4, with D tentatively TRBD1 (5 bases). V lost 4 bases, J lost 1 base, and 5 bases lay in between. The CDR3 has 13 residues. Germline CDR1 and CDR2: MNHEY and SVGAGI. The CDR3 DNA is TGTGCCAGCAGTTCAGGGGCCAAAAACATTCAGTACTTC. Protein sequence: CASSSGAKNIQYF.

This clone was seen a handful of times. V gene TRBV3-1 (or the pseudogene TRBV3-2) combines with J gene TRBJ1-2, with D possibly being TRBD1 (6 bases). This CDR3 contains 16 residues. CDR1 and CDR2 from the germline V gene are LGHDT and YNNKEL (reference sequence). Trimming took off 1 base at V and 2 bases at J, with 14 bases between the two ends. The CDR3 is CASSQGVGGVNYGYTF. For the CDR3, the DNA is TGTGCCAGCAGCCAAGGGGTAGGGGGGGTAAACTATGGCTACACCTTC.

This clone is a singleton in its sample. DNA for the CDR3: TGCGCCAGCAGCCACCCTTTACCGGGGGGCTCCTACAATGAGCAGTTCTTC. Amino acid sequence: CASSHPLPGGSYNEQFF. This chain joins TRBV4-1 and TRBJ2-1; 7 bases fit TRBD2. The CDR3 runs 17 residues. Trimming cost V 3 bases and J 0 bases; bases outside gene matches: 8. Germline values: CDR1 MGHRA, CDR2 YSYEKL.

V is TRBV7-8 and J is TRBJ2-3; 9 nucleotides match TRBD2. The CDR3 consists of 15 residues. With V trimmed by 1 base and J by 5 bases, 4 bases remained unmatched. Germline loops: CDR1 SGHVS, CDR2 FQNEAQ. The CDR3 reads CASSLGRGGLDTQYF. CDR3 sequence (DNA): TGTGCCAGCAGCTTAGGGCGGGGGGGCCTAGATACGCAGTATTTT.

The rearrangement links TRBV29-1 to TRBJ2-2, with a weak D call TRBD2 (6 bases). CDR3 length: 12 amino acids. Per germline, CDR1 SQVTM and CDR2 ANQGSEA. V gave up 3 bases and J gave up 7 bases, with 9 bases separating them. In DNA form, the CDR3 reads TGCAGCGTTGAGCGGGGCCGCGGGGAGCTGTTTTTT. Amino acid sequence: CSVERGRGELFF.

This chain joins TRBV2 and TRBJ1-4; D possibly corresponds to TRBD1 (5 bases). CDR1 SNHLY and CDR2 FYNNEI come from the germline V gene. The V end was cut by 8 bases, the J end by 8 bases, with 18 bases between. The CDR3 runs 14 residues. CDR3 residues: CASGGRELGEKLFF. As DNA, the CDR3 is TGTGCCAGCGGGGGGAGGGAGCTAGGGGAAAAACTGTTTTTT.

This clone was observed a few times. V usage is TRBV5-4 and J usage is TRBJ2-7; a possible D gene is TRBD2 (6 bases). Trimming stripped 5 bases from V and 7 bases from J, with 16 bases between. This CDR3 is built from 13 residues. CDR1 SGHNT and CDR2 YYREEE come from the germline V gene (reference sequence). The CDR3 DNA reads TGTGCCAGCAGTTCGCGACTAGAGAGGGAGCAGTACTTC. It translates to CASSSRLEREQYF.

The rearrangement uses TRBV6-1 and TRBJ2-4; TRBD1 matches 7 bases. The CDR3 runs to 15 residues. Germline assignment: CDR1 MNHNS and CDR2 SASEGT. With 0 bases clipped from V and 4 bases from J, the junction kept 3 bases outside the gene matches. CDR3 sequence: CASSEARQGKNIQYF. The CDR3 bases are TGTGCCAGCAGTGAAGCCAGACAGGGTAAAAACATTCAGTACTTC.

The V and J genes are TRBV19 and TRBJ1-3, with no clear D. Trimming cost V 0 bases and J 0 bases, with 9 bases left between them. CDR1 and CDR2 from the germline V gene are LNHDA and SQIVND (reference sequence). The CDR3 runs to 16 residues. The CDR3 nucleotides read TGTGCCAGTAGTATAGATTCAAGTAGCTCTGGAAACACCATATATTTT. Translation gives CASSIDSSSSGNTIYF.

This clone showed up just once. The rearrangement uses TRBV4-1 and TRBJ1-4; D not resolved. CDR1 is MGHRA, CDR2 YSYEKL, per germline. CDR3 size: 14 residues. Trimming left V 3 bases short and J 7 bases short, with 12 bases between. The CDR3: CASSHGRAGEKLFF. CDR3 nucleotide sequence: TGCGCCAGCAGCCACGGCAGAGCGGGTGAAAAACTGTTTTTT.

The genes are TRBV7-2 and TRBJ2-1, with 9 positions matching TRBD2. Germline CDR1 reads SGHTA; CDR2 reads FQGNSA. V was clipped by 5 bases and J by 1 base; unmatched bases: 9. CDR3 length: 17 residues. In DNA, the CDR3 is TGTGCCAGCAGCCTCTCCTCTCTAGCGGGGTCCTACAATGAGCAGTTCTTC. Encoded protein: CASSLSSLAGSYNEQFF.

V gene TRBV5-1 combines with J gene TRBJ2-1; possible D gene TRBD2, 6 bases. Between the trimmed V and J ends, which lost 4 bases and 8 bases, there was a span of 13 bases. The germline V gene has CDR1 SGHRS and CDR2 YFSETQ. The CDR3 loop spans 13 amino acids. In DNA, the CDR3 is TGCGCCAGCAGCCCAGCGGGCTTTGATGAGCAGTTCTTC. The encoded protein is CASSPAGFDEQFF.

The chain couples TRBV10-3 to TRBJ2-3; 10 bases match TRBD2. The CDR3 spans 16 residues. Germline values: CDR1 ENHRY, CDR2 SYGVKD. V gave up 0 bases and J gave up 6 bases; unmatched junction bases: 6. CDR3 nucleotides: TGTGCCATCAGTGAGTCACTAGCGGGGATTGGGGATACGCAGTATTTT. The encoded protein is CAISESLAGIGDTQYF.

This clone was seen a handful of times. V gene TRBV7-9 combines with J gene TRBJ2-1, with 11 bases lining up with TRBD1. The V gene end was trimmed by 5 bases and the J gene end by 7 bases; junction bases not matched to a gene: 7. The germline CDR1 and CDR2 sequences are SEHNR and FQNEAQ (reference sequence). This CDR3 is 15 amino acids long. The CDR3 sequence: CASSRTGGFQNEQFF. Here the CDR3 DNA reads TGTGCCAGCAGCCGGACAGGGGGCTTTCAAAATGAGCAGTTCTTC.

The J gene is TRBJ1-1, the V gene TRBV3-1 (or the pseudogene TRBV3-2); the D is unclear. The CDR3 spans 13 residues. The ends were cut back, 5 bases at V and 1 base at J, with 8 bases in the middle. The germline CDR1 and CDR2 sequences are LGHDT and YNNKEL (reference sequence). CDR3 region: CASSSRANTEAFF. The CDR3 DNA follows: TGTGCCAGCAGCTCGAGGGCGAACACTGAAGCTTTCTTT.

V usage is TRBV19 and J usage is TRBJ1-2; D unclear. Per germline, CDR1 LNHDA and CDR2 SQIVND (reference sequence). V was shortened by 7 bases and J by 4 bases, with 16 bases between the two germline ends. This CDR3 has 14 residues. The CDR3 bases are TGTGCCAGTAAATCAGGTCAGGTTCCCTATGGCTACACCTTC. It encodes CASKSGQVPYGYTF.

This sequence joins TRBV19 and TRBJ1-4; TRBD1 agrees at 8 bases. This CDR3 is built from 14 residues. Per the germline V gene, CDR1 is LNHDA and CDR2 is SQIVND (reference sequence). V shed 4 bases, J shed 3 bases, and the junction held 1 base outside the gene matches. Here the CDR3 reads CASSKDRANEKLFF. Written as DNA, the CDR3 is TGTGCCAGTAGTAAGGACAGGGCTAATGAAAAACTGTTTTTT.